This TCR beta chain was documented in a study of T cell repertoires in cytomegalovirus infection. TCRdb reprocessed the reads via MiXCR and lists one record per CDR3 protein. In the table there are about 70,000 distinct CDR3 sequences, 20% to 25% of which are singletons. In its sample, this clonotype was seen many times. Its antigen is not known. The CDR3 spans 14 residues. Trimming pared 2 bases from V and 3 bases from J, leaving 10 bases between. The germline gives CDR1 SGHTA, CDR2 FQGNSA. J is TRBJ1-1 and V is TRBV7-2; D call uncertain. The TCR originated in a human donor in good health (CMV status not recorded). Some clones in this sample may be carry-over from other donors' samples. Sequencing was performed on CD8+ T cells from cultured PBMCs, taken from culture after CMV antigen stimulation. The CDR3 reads CASSLSLVHTEAFF. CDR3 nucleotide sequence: TGTGCCAGCAGCTTATCCCTAGTCCACACTGAAGCTTTCTTT.